This TCR beta chain was recovered during a study of shared clonotypes between healthy human individuals. Points from the study as a whole: Represented diversity (both genetic and exposure-history) was limited by the small number of donors. Some clonotypes were shared by all four sorted-subset donors, while others were not shared. The non-shared ones had lower generation probabilities than the shared ones. A handful of donors had around 5% of their naive CD4 clonotypes in common.

TCRdb keeps only in-frame clones here, not all; method: immunoSEQ multiplex PCR. The repertoire includes about 690,000 clones, about 92% of them detected once, and approximately 35% sits in the top ten. This CDR3 region has 14 residues. Trimming cost V 8 bases and J 0 bases, with 11 bases left between them. Germline V gene lookup returns CDR1 MNHNS and CDR2 SASEGT. About this clone: Its target is not known.

The sequenced sample consisted of memory CD8+ T cells from PBMCs. The subset: CD45RO+ cells pooled with CCR7-negative TemRA cells. V and J are TRBV6-1 and TRBJ1-5; possibly TRBD1 for D (5 bases). This sequence originates from a young man in good health. Some clones in this sample may be carry-over from other donors' samples. The CDR3 reads CASAFGASNQPQHF. CDR3 DNA sequence: TGTGCCAGCGCATTTGGGGCTAGCAATCAGCCCCAGCATTTT.